This T cell receptor (beta chain) was documented in a study of T-cell memory formation after mild COVID-19. Germline V gene data show CDR1 as SQVTM and CDR2 as ANQGSEA. The V gene lost 0 bases and the J gene lost 6 bases, with 6 bases spanning the gap. The CDR3 covers 12 residues. TCRdb ran MiXCR on the 5' RACE reads and lists one entry per CDR3 protein. The profile shows hundreds of thousands of distinct CDR3 sequences, 15% to 20% of them singletons. This clonotype has just a few counts. The specimen was PBMCs or a T cell subset sorted from them (not recorded which). The receptor comes from a man between 18 and 29 years old who had mild COVID-19 (a few samples of this study predate the infection). Cell type and time point are not known. The V and J genes are TRBV29-1 and TRBJ2-1; D not resolved. DNA of the CDR3: TGCAGCGTTGAAGATCTTGTCAATGAGCAGTTCTTC. Amino acids: CSVEDLVNEQFF.